This T cell receptor (beta chain) was identified during a study of cytomegalovirus exposure and HLA in healthy donors. The study, taken as a whole, reports: Later analysis identified a missense DCLRE1C variant that was linked to TCR beta V- and J-gene trimming.

Vbeta (60) and Jbeta (13) primers were used in the PCR. Sequencing used immunoSEQ multiplex PCR; TCRdb keeps in-frame clones, though not all of them. The sample gives roughly 100,000 clones, over 75% of which show up once; 5% to 6.5% is in the top ten. Note on this clone: Its antigen is still unknown.

The V end lost 3 bases, the J end lost 1 base, and 9 bases lay between the germline ends. This CDR3 is 14 amino acids long. Germline V gene lookup returns CDR1 MNHNS and CDR2 SASEGT. The clonotype comes from a man aged 60 to 75 in good health and CMV-seropositive. Material for sequencing was PBMCs. V and J are TRBV6-1 and TRBJ1-1, with D hard to call. CDR3 loop: CASSDGLPNTEAFF. In DNA, the CDR3 is TGTGCCAGCAGTGACGGACTGCCGAACACTGAAGCTTTCTTT.